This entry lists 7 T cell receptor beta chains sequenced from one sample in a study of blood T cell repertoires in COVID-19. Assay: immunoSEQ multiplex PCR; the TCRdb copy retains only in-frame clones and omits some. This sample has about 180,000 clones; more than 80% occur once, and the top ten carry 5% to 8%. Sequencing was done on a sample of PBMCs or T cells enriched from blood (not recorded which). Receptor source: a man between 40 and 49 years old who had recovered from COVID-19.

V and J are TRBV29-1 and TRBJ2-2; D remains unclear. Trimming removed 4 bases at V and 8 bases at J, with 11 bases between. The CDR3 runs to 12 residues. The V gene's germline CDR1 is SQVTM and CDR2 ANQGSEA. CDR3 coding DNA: TGCAGCGTTGTCCCTGCGACTGGGGAGCTGTTTTTT. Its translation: CSVVPATGELFF.

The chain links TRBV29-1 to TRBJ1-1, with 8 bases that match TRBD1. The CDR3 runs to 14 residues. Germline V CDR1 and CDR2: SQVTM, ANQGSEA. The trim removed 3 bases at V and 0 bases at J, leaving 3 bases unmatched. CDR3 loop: CSVEKTGVNTEAFF. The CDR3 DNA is TGCAGCGTTGAGAAGACAGGGGTGAACACTGAAGCTTTCTTT.

For the CDR3, the DNA is TGTGCCAGCAGCTTGGAGGGAGGTCAATACGAGCAGTACTTC. Translating gives CASSLEGGQYEQYF. This chain joins TRBV5-4 and TRBJ2-7; D is perhaps TRBD2 (6 bases). The CDR3 covers 14 residues. With 0 bases removed from V and 4 bases from J, the gap between germline ends came to 11 bases. Germline V gene data show CDR1 as SGHNT and CDR2 as YYREEE (reference sequence).

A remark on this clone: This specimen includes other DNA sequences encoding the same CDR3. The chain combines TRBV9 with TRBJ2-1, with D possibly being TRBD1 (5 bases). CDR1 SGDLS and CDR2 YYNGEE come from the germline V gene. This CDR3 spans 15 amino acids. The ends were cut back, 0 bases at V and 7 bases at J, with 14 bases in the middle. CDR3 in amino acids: CASSVGTLGRNEQFF. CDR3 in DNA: TGTGCCAGCAGCGTAGGGACACTGGGAAGGAATGAGCAGTTCTTC.

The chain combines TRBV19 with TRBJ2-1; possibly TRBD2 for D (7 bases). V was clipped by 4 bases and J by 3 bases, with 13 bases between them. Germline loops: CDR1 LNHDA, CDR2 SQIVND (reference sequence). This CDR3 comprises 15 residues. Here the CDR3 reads CASSSWGGVYNEQFF. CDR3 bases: TGTGCCAGTAGTAGCTGGGGGGGCGTCTACAATGAGCAGTTCTTC.

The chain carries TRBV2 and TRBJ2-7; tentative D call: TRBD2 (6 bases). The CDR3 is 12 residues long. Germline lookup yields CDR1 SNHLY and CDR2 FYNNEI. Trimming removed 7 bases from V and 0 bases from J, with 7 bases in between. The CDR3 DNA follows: TGTGCCAGCATGGGACTCTCCTACGAGCAGTACTTC. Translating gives CASMGLSYEQYF.

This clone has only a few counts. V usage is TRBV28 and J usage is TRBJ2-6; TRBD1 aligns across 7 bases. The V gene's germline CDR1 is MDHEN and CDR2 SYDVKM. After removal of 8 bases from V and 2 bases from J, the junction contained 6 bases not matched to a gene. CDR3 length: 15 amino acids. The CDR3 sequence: CASDRGGAGANVLTF. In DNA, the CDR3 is TGTGCCAGCGATCGAGGGGGCGCTGGGGCCAACGTCCTGACTTTC.